This TCR beta chain was retrieved from a study of Graves' ophthalmopathy and Graves' hyperthyroidism. Study-wide background: Peripheral blood was collected at initial diagnosis, before any treatment. General study results and limits: In blood, most expanded thyroid clonotypes above 0.001 frequency were also detected.

This clonotype appeared many times. The antigen remains unidentified. Orbital computed tomography, thyroid ultrasound, TRAb, serum thyroxine and clinical symptoms formed the basis of diagnosis. Fresh peripheral blood, over 9.5 ml, was the PBMC source. Amplified TCR beta CDR3 regions were obtained using RNA transcripts as template. An initial RT-PCR round employing HTBI primers preceded a second-round multiplex PCR. MiXCR, applied by TCRdb to the multiplex PCR reads, yields one record per CDR3 protein. This table holds hundreds of thousands of distinct CDR3 sequences, about 21% found once. The germline CDR1 and CDR2 sequences are DFQATT and SNEGSKA (reference sequence). Deletions cut 0 bases from V and 10 bases from J, with 7 bases between. The CDR3 runs 11 residues.

The receptor comes from a woman between 18 and 29 years old with stable Graves' hyperthyroidism. This chain uses TRBV20-1 with TRBJ2-1; D gene ambiguous. The specimen sequenced was peripheral blood. The CDR3 sequence: CSARDWTEQFF. The CDR3, as DNA: TGCAGTGCTAGAGATTGGACGGAGCAGTTCTTC.